The rows below give T cell receptor beta chains drawn from one sample of a study of T cells after yellow fever vaccination. Using its own MiXCR run on the 5' RACE reads, TCRdb lists one record per CDR3 protein. This table has about 330,000 distinct CDR3 sequences, roughly 8.6% appearing once. The source material was PBMCs, sampled roughly 46 days after the first yellow fever vaccination. Source of these receptors: a man younger than 30 who received the YFV17D yellow fever vaccine. The CDR3 runs from the conserved cysteine through the conserved F or W. A D gene is named only where the DNA matches it firmly. The size entry is marked missing in some rows and otherwise reads once, few, many or a size class.

v_call,j_call,clone_size,d_call,cdr3_aa,cdr3_nt
TRBV9,TRBJ2-3,.,TRBD2,CASSVGGRGDTDTQYF,TGTGCCAGCAGCGTAGGAGGGCGGGGGGACACAGATACGCAGTATTTT
TRBV6-2/TRBV6-3,TRBJ2-7,few,.,CASSYPGTGTYEQYF,TGTGCCAGCAGTTACCCCGGGACGGGGACCTACGAGCAGTACTTC
TRBV12-3/TRBV12-4,TRBJ1-2,few,.,CASSTGSGGYTF,TGTGCCAGCAGTACAGGGTCCGGCGGCTACACCTTC
TRBV5-1,TRBJ1-1,few,.,CASSVLLVGDTEAFF,TGCGCCAGCAGCGTCCTTCTGGTAGGCGACACTGAAGCTTTCTTT
TRBV7-9,TRBJ2-1,few,.,CASSLRTGREQFF,TGTGCCAGCAGCTTAAGGACGGGGAGGGAGCAGTTCTTC
TRBV7-9,TRBJ2-1,.,.,CASSPPQGSLSSYNEQFF,TGTGCCAGCAGCCCCCCTCAGGGTAGTTTAAGCTCCTACAATGAGCAGTTCTTC
TRBV29-1,TRBJ1-1,few,.,CSVEAQGIEAFF,TGCAGCGTTGAAGCCCAGGGGATTGAAGCTTTCTTT
TRBV12-3/TRBV12-4,TRBJ2-3,.,.,CASSPLRESGYF,TGTGCCAGCAGTCCACTGAGGGAGTCCGGGTATTTT
TRBV12-3/TRBV12-4,TRBJ2-4,.,TRBD2,CASSPGLAVGNIQYF,TGTGCCAGCAGCCCGGGACTAGCGGTTGGAAACATTCAGTACTTC
TRBV28,TRBJ1-1,.,TRBD1,CASITGTALNTEAFF,TGTGCCAGCATCACCGGGACAGCCTTGAACACTGAAGCTTTCTTT
TRBV6-2/TRBV6-3,TRBJ2-2,few,TRBD1,CASSYSKQGAFTGELFF,TGTGCCAGCAGTTACTCGAAGCAGGGGGCGTTCACCGGGGAGCTGTTTTTT
TRBV30,TRBJ2-7,.,TRBD1,CAWSELTGAYEQYF,TGTGCCTGGAGTGAACTGACAGGGGCCTACGAGCAGTACTTC
TRBV5-4,TRBJ1-2,.,.,CASSLAGHGQGYGYTF,TGTGCCAGCAGCTTGGCCGGGCACGGTCAAGGGTATGGCTACACCTTC
TRBV9,TRBJ2-3,many,.,CASSVVGEDTQYF,TGTGCCAGCAGCGTAGTTGGGGAAGATACGCAGTATTTT
TRBV6-1,TRBJ2-3,.,.,CASRAWDGYTDTQYF,TGTGCCAGCAGGGCCTGGGACGGATACACAGATACGCAGTATTTT
TRBV12-3/TRBV12-4,TRBJ1-4,many,.,CASSLSGVRGKLFF,TGTGCCAGCAGCTTATCTGGCGTGAGGGGTAAACTGTTTTTT
TRBV20-1,TRBJ1-1,few,.,CSARTPTLGRNTEAFF,TGCAGTGCTCGGACCCCCACCTTAGGCCGGAACACTGAAGCTTTCTTT
TRBV24-1,TRBJ2-5,once,.,CATSVSSVETQYF,TGTGCCACCAGTGTTTCTAGCGTGGAGACCCAGTACTTC
TRBV6-5,TRBJ1-1,once,.,CASSYGRRNTEAFF,TGTGCCAGCAGTTACGGCCGGAGAAACACTGAAGCTTTCTTT
TRBV19,TRBJ2-7,few,.,CASSAGPIYEQYF,TGTGCCAGTAGTGCGGGTCCCATCTACGAGCAGTACTTC